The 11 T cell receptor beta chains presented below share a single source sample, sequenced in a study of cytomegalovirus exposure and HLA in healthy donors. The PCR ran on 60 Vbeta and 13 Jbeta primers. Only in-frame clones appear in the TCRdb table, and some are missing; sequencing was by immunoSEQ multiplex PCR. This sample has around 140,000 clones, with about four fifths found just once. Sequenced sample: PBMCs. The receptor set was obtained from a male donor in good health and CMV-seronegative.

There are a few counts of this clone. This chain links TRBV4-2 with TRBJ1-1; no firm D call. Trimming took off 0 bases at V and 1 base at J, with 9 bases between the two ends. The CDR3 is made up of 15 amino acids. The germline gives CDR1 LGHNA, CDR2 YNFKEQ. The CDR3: CASSQDLVGNTEAFF. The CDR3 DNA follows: TGTGCCAGCAGCCAAGATCTAGTAGGGAACACTGAAGCTTTCTTT.

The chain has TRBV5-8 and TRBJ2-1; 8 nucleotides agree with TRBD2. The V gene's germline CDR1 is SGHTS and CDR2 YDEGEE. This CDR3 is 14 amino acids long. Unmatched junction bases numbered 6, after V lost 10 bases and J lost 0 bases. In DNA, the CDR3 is TGTGCCCGCCCCCGGGAGGGCTCCTACAATGAGCAGTTCTTC. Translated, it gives CARPREGSYNEQFF.

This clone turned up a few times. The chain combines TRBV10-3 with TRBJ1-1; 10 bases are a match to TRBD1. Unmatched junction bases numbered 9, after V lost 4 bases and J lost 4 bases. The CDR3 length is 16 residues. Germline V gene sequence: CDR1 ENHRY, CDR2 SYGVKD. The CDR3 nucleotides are TGTGCCATCAGTGGGGCACCGGGACAGGGGCTCACTGAAGCTTTCTTT. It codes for CAISGAPGQGLTEAFF.

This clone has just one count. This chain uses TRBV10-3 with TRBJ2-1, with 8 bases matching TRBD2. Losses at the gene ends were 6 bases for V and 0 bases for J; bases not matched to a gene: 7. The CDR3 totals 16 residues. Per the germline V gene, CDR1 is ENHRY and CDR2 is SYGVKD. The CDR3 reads CAISGGGISSYNEQFF. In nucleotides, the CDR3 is TGTGCCATCAGCGGCGGGGGGATTAGCTCCTACAATGAGCAGTTCTTC.

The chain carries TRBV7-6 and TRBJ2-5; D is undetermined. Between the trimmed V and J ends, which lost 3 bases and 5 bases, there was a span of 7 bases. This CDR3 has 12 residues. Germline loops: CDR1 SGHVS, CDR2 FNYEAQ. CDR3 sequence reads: CASSFTWETQYF. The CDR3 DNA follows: TGTGCCAGCAGCTTCACTTGGGAGACCCAGTACTTC.

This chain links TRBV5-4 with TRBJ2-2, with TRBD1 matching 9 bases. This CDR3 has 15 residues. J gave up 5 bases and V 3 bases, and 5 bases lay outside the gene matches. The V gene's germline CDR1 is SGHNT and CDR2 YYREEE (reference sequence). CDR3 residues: CASSSTGGRTGELFF. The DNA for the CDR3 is TGTGCCAGCAGCTCTACAGGGGGCCGGACCGGGGAGCTGTTTTTT.

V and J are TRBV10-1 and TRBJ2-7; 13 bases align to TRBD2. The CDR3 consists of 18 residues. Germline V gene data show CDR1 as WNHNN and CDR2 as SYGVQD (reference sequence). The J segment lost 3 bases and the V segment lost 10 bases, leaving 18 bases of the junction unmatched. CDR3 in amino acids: CAILKGTSGGAFHYEQYF. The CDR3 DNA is TGCGCCATCCTAAAGGGTACTAGCGGGGGGGCCTTTCACTACGAGCAGTACTTC.

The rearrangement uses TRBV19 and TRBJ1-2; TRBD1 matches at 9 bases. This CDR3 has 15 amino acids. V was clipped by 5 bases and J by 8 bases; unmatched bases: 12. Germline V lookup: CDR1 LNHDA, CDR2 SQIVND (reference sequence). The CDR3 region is CASSEGQGEVYGYTF. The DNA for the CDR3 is TGTGCCAGTAGTGAGGGACAGGGCGAAGTCTACGGCTACACCTTC.

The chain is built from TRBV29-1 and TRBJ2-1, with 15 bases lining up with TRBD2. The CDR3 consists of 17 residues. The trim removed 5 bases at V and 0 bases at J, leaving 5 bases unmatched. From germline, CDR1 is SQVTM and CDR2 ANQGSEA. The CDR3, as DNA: TGCAGCGTTTCGGGACTAGCGGGGGGCAACTCCTACAATGAGCAGTTCTTC. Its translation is CSVSGLAGGNSYNEQFF.

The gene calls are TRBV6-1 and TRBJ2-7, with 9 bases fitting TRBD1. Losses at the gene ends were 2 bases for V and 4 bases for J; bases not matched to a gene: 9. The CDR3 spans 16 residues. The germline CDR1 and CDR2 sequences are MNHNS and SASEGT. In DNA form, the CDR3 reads TGTGCCAGCAGTGAATTACCGACAGGGGGAGGATACGAGCAGTACTTC. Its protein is CASSELPTGGGYEQYF.

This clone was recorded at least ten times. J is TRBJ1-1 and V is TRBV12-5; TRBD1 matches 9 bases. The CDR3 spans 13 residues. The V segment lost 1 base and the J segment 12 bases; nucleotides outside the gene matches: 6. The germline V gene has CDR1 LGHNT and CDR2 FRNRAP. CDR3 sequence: CASGLDTGTGTFF. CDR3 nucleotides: TGTGCTAGTGGTTTGGACACCGGGACAGGGACTTTCTTT.